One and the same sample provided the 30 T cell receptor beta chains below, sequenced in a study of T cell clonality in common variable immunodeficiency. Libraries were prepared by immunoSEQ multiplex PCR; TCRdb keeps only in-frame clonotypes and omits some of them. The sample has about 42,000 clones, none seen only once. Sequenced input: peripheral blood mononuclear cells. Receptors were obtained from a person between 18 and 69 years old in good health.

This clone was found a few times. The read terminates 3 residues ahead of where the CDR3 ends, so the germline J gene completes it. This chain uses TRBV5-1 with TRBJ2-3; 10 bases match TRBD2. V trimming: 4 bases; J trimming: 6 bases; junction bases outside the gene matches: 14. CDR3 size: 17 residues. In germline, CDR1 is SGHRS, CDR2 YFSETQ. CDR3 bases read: TGCGCCAGCAGCGTCCCCCTGAGCGGGGGGGCGGGGGATACG. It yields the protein CASSVPLSGGAGDT. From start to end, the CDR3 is CASSVPLSGGAGDTQYF.

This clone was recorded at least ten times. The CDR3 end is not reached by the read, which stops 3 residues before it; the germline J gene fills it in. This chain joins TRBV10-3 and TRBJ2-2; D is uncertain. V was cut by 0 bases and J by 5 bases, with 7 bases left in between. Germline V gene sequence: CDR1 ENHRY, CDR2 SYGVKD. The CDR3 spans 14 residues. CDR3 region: CAISESPGTGELFF. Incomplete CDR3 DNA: TGTGCCATCAGTGAGTCCCCAGGTACCGGGGAG.

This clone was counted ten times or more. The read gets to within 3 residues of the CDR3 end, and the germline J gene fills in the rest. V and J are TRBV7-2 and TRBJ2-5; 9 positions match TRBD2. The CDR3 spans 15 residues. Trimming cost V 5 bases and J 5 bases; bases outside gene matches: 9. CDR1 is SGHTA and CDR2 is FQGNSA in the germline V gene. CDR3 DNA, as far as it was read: TGTGCCAGCAGCCGGACTAGCGAAATCTGGGAGACC. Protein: CASSRTSEIWET. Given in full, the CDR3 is CASSRTSEIWETQYF.

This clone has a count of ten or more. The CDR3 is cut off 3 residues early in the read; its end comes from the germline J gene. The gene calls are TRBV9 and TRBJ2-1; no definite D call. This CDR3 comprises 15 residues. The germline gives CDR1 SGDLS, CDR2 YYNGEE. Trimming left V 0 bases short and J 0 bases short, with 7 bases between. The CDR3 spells CASSVVESSYNEQFF. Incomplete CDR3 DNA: TGTGCCAGCAGCGTAGTAGAGAGCTCCTACAATGAG.

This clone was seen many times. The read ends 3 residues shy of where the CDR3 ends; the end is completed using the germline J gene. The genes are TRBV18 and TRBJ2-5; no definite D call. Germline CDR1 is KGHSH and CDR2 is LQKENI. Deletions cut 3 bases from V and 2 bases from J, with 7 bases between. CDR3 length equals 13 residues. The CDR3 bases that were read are TGTGCCAGCTCACCGGAGCGTCAAGAGACC. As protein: CASSPERQET. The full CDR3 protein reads CASSPERQETQYF.

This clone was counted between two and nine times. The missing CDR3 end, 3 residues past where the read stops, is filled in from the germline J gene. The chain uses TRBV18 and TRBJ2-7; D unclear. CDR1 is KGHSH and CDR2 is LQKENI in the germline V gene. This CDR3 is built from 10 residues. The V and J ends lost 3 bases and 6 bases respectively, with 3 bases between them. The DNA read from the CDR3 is TGTGCCAGCTCACCCCGCGAG. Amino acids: CASSPRE. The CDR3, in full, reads CASSPREQYF.

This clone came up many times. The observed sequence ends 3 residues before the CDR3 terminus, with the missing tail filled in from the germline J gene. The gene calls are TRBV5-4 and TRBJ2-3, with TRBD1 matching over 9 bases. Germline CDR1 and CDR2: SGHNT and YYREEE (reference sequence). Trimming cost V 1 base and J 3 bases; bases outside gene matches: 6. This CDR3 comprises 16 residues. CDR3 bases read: TGTGCCAGCAGCTTGAATAGGGGACAGGGAACAGATACG. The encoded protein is CASSLNRGQGTDT. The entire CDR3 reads CASSLNRGQGTDTQYF.

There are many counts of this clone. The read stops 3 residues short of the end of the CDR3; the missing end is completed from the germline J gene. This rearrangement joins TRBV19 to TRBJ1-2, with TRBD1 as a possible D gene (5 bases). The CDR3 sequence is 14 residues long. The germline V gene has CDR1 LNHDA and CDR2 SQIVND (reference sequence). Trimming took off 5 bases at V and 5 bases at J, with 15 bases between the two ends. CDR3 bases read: TGTGCCAGTAGTTTTGGACAAGTTCCTTATGGC. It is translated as CASSFGQVPYG. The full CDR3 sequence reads CASSFGQVPYGYTF.

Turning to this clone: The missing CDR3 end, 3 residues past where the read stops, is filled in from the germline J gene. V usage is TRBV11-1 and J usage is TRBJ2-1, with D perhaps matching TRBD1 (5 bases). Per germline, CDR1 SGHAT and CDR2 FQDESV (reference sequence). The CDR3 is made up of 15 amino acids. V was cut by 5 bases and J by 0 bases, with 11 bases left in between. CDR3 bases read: TGTGCCAGCAGCCAGGTAGGGGACTCCTACAATGAG. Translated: CASSQVGDSYNE. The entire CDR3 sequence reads CASSQVGDSYNEQFF.

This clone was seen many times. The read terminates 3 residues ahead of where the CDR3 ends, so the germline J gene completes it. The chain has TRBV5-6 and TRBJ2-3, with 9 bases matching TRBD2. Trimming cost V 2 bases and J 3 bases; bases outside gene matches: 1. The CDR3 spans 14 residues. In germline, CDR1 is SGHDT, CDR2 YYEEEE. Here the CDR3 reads CASSFLAGTDTQYF. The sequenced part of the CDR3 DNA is TGTGCCAGCAGCTTCCTAGCGGGAACAGATACG.

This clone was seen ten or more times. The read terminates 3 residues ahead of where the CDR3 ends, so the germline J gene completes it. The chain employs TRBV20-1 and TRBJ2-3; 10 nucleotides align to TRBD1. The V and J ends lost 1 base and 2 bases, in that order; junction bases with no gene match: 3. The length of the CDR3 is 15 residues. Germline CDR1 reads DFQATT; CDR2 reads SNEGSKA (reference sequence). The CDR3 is CSARGDRGATDTQYF. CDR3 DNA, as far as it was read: TGCAGTGCTAGAGGGGACAGGGGTGCCACAGATACG.

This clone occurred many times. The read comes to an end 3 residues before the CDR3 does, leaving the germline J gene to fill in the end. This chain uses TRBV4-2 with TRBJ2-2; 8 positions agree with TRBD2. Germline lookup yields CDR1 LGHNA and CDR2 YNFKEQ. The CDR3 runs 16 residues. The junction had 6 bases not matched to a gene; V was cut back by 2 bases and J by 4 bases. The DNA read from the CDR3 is TGTGCCAGCAGCCAATCAGCGGGGGCGGGCACCGGGGAG. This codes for CASSQSAGAGTGE. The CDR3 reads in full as CASSQSAGAGTGELFF.

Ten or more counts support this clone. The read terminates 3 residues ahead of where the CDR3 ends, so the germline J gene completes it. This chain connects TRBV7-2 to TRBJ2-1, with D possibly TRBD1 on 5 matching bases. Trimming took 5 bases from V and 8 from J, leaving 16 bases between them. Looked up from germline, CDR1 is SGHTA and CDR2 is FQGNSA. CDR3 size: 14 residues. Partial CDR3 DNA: TGTGCCAGCAGCCGCCCTCTCCAGGGCTATGAG. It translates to CASSRPLQGYE. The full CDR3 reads CASSRPLQGYEQFF. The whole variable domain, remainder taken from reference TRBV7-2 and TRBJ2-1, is GAGVSQSPSNKVTEKGKDVELRCDPISGHTALYWYRQSLGQGLEFLIYFQGNSAPDKSGLPSDRFSAERTGGSVSTLTIQRTQQEDSAVYLCASSRPLQGYEQFFGPGTRLTVL.

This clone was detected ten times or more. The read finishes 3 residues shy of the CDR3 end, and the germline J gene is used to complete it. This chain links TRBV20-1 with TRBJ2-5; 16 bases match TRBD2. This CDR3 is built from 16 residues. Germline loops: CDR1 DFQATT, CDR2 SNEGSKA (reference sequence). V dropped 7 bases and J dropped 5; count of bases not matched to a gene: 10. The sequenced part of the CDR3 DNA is TGCAGTGTCCCGGGACTAGCGGGAGGGCTTGGCGAGACC. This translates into CSVPGLAGGLGET. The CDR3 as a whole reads CSVPGLAGGLGETQYF.

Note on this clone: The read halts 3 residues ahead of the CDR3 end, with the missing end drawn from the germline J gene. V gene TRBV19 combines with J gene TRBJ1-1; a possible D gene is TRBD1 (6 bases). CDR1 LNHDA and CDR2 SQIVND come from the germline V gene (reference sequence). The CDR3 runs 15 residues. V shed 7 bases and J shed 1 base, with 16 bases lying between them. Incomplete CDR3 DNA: TGTGCCAGTAAGCTGTTTGGGGGCGCGAACACTGAA. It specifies CASKLFGGANTE. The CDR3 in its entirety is CASKLFGGANTEAFF.

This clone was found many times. CDR3 protein: CASSWTGGIYEQYF. CDR3 DNA, as far as it was read: TGTGCCAGCAGTTGGACAGGGGGAATCTACGAG. This rearrangement joins TRBV12-3 or TRBV12-4 to TRBJ2-7, with 10 bases aligning to TRBD1. The observed sequence ends 3 residues before the CDR3 terminus, with the missing tail filled in from the germline J gene. The CDR3 has 14 amino acids. V lost 4 bases and J lost 3; bases outside the gene matches: 3.

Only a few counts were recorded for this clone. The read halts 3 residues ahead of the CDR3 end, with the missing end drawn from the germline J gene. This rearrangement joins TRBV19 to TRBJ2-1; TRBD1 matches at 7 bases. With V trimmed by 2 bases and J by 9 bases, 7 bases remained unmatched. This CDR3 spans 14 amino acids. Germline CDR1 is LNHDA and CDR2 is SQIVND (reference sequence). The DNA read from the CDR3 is TGTGCCAGTAGTATACGGGACAGACCTGCTGAG. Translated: CASSIRDRPAE. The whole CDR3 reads CASSIRDRPAEQFF.

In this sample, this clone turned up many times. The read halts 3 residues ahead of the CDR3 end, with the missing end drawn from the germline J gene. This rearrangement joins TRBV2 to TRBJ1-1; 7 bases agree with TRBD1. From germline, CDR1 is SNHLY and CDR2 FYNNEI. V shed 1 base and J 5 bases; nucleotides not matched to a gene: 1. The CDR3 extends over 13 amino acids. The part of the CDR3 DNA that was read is TGTGCCAGCAGTGAAGGACAGGGAACTGAA. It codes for CASSEGQGTE. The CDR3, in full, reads CASSEGQGTEAFF.

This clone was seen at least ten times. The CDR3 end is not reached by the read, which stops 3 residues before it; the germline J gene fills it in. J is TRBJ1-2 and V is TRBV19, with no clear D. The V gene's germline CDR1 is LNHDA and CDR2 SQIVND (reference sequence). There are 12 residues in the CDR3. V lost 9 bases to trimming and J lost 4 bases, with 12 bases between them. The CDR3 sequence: CASNPGSYGYTF. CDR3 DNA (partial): TGTGCCAGCAACCCAGGCAGCTATGGC. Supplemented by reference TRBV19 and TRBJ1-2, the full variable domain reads DGGITQSPKYLFRKEGQNVTLSCEQNLNHDAMYWYRQDPGQGLRLIYYSQIVNDFQKGDIAEGYSVSREKKESFPLTVTSAQKNPTAFYLCASNPGSYGYTFGSGTRLTVV.

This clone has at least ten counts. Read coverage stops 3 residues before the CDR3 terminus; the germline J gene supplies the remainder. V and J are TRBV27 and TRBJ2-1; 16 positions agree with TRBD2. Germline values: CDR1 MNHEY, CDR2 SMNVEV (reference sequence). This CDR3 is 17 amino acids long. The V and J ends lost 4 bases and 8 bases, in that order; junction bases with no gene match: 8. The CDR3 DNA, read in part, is TGTGCCAGCAGTTCCGGGACTAGCGGGGGGGGGCTTCATGAG. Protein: CASSSGTSGGGLHE. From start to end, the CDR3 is CASSSGTSGGGLHEQFF.

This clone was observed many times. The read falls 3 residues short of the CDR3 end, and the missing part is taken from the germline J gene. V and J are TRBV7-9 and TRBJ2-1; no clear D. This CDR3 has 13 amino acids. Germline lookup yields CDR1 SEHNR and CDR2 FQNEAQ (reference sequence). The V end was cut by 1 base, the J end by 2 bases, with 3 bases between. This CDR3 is CASSLVTYNEQFF. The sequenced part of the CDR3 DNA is TGTGCCAGCAGCTTAGTCACCTACAATGAG.

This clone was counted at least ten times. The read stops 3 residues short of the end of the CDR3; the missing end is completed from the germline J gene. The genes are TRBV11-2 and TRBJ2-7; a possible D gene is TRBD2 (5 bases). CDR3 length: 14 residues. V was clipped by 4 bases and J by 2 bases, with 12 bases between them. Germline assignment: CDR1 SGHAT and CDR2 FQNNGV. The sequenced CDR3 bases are TGTGCCAGCAGCTCGTGGACTGCTACCTACGAG. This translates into CASSSWTATYE. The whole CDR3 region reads CASSSWTATYEQYF.

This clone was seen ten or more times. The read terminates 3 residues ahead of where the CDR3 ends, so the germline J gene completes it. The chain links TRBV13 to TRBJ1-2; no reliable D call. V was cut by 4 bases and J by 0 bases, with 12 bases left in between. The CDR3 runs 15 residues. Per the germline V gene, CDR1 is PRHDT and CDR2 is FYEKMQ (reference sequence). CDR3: CASSSTLGANYGYTF. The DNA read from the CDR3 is TGTGCCAGCAGCTCCACCCTCGGGGCTAACTATGGC.

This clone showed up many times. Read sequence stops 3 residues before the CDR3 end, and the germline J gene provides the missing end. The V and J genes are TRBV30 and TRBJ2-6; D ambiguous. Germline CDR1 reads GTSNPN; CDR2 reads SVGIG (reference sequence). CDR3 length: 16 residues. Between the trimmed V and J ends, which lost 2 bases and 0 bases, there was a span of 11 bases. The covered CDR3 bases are TGTGCCTGGAGTTTCTCGCGATTCTCTGGGGCCAACGTC. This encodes CAWSFSRFSGANV. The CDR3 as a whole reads CAWSFSRFSGANVLTF.

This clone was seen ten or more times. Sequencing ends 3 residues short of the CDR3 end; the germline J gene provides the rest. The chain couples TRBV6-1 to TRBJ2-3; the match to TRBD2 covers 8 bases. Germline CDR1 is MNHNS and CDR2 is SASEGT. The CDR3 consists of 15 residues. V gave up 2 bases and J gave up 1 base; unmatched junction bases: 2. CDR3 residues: CASSESGGGTDTQYF. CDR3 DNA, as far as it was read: TGTGCCAGCAGTGAAAGCGGGGGAGGCACAGATACG.

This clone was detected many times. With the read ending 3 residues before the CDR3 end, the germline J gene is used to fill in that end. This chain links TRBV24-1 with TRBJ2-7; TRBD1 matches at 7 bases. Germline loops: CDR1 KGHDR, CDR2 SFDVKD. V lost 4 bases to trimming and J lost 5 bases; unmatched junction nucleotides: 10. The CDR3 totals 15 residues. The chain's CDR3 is CATSDPTGPFNEQYF. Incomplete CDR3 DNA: TGTGCCACCAGTGACCCGACAGGGCCGTTCAACGAG.

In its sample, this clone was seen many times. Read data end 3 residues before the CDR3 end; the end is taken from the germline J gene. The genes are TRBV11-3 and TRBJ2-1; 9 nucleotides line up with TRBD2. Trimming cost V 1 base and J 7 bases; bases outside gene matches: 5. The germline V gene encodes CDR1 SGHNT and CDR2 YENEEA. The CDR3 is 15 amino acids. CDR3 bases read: TGTGCCAGCAGCTTAGGTAGCGGGGGCTTTAATGAG. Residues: CASSLGSGGFNE. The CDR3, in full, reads CASSLGSGGFNEQFF. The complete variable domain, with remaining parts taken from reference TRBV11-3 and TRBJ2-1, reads EAGVVQSPRYKIIEKKQPVAFWCNPISGHNTLYWYLQNLGQGPELLIRYENEEAVDDSQLPKDRFSAERLKGVDSTLKIQPAELGDSAVYLCASSLGSGGFNEQFFGPGTRLTVL.

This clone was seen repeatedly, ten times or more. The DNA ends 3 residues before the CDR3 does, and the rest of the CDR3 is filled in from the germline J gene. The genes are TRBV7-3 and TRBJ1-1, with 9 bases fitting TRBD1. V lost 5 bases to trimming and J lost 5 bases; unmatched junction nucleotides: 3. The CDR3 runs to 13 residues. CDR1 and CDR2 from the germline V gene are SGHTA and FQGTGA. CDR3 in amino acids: CASSRTGVTEAFF. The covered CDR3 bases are TGTGCCAGCAGCCGGACAGGGGTGACTGAA.

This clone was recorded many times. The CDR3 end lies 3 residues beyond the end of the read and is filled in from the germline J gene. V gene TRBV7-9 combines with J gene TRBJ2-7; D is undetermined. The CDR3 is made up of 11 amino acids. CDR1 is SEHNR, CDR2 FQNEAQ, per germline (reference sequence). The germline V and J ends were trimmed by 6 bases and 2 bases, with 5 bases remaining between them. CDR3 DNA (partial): TGTGCCAGCAGTGCAGCCTACGAG. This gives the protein CASSAAYE. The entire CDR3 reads CASSAAYEQYF.

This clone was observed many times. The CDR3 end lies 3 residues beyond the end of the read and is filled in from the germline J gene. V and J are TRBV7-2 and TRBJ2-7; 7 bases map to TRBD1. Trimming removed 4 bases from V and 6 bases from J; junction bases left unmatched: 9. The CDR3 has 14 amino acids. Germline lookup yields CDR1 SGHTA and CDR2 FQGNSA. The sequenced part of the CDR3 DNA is TGTGCCAGCAGCTCTGGGACAGTTTTTTCCGAG. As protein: CASSSGTVFSE. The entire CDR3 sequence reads CASSSGTVFSEQYF.